The T cell receptor (beta chain) under discussion was sequenced for a study of human T cells and chemical hapten exposure. Study-wide points: Sensitizing with DPC caused no change in TCRs above 1 in 1000 frequency.

It was the library that attached unique molecular identifiers to individual cDNA molecules. TCRdb processed the RACE reads anew with MiXCR; each CDR3 protein has one entry. The table has roughly 71,000 distinct CDR3 sequences, 11% seen once. The CDR3 length is 21 residues. V was pared by 0 bases and J by 0 bases, with 23 bases between. Germline values: CDR1 LGHNA, CDR2 YSLEER. Time point reported: patch test 3, about 24 weeks after DPC sensitization. As for treatment: therapeutic diphenylcyclopropenone sensitization with weekly scalp DPC. This clonotype was counted many times. Its antigen is as yet unknown.

This clonotype originated in a woman aged 45-65 years with alopecia areata. Some clones in this sample may be carry-over from other donors' samples. V gene TRBV4-3 combines with J gene TRBJ2-2, with D perhaps matching TRBD1 (6 bases). Source: whole blood, taken in connection with sensitization to the hapten diphenylcyclopropenone (DPC). This CDR3 reads CASSQDDWGRGCPPNTGELFF. The CDR3 coding sequence is TGCGCCAGCAGCCAAGATGATTGGGGCAGGGGATGCCCCCCGAACACCGGGGAGCTGTTTTTT.